This TCR beta chain was recovered during a study of beta chain features in type 1 diabetes. Study in general: Patients shared similar age, gender and cell yields with healthy donors.

Expressed TCRB transcripts were sequenced because the entire RNA isolate underwent reverse transcription. Using immunoSEQ multiplex PCR, the repertoire was profiled, and TCRdb retains in-frame clones only, with some absent. This sample has about half a million clones, with over 25% found just once. V was shortened by 8 bases and J by 7 bases, with 12 bases between the two germline ends. Germline CDR1 MNHEY, CDR2 SMNVEV (reference sequence). The length of the CDR3 is 11 residues. This receptor was identified in a man between 18 and 35 years old in good health. The chain recombines TRBV27 with TRBJ2-7; D not resolved. The specimen was naive CD4+ T cells from blood. CDR3 in DNA: TGTGCCAGCGGGAATTTCAGGGAGCAGTACTTC. Encoded protein: CASGNFREQYF.